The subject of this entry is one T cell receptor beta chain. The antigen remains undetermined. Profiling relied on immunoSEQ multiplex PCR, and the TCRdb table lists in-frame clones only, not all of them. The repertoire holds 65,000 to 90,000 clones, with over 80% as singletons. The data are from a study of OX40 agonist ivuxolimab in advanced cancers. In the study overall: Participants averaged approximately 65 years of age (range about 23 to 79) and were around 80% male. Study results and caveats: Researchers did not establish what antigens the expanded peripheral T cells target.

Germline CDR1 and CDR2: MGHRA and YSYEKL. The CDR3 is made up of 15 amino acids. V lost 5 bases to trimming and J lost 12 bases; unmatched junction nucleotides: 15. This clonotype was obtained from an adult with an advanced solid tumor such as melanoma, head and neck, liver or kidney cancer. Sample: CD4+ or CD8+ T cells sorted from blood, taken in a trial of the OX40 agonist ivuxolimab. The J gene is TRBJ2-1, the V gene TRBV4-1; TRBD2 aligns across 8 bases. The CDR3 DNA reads TGCGCCAGCAGCTCTCAGCGGGAGACCCGGTCGGTGCAGTTCTTC. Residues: CASSSQRETRSVQFF.